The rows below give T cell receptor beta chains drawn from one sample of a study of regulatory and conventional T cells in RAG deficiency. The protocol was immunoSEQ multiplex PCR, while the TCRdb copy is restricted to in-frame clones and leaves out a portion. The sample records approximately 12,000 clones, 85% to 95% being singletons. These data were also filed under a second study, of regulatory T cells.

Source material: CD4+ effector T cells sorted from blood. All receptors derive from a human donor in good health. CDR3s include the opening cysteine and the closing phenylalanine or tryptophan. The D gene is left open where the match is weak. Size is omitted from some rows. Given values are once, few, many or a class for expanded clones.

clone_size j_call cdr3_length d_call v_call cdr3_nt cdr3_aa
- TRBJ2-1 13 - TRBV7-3 TGTGCCAGCAGCTTAACAACGGCCAATGAGCAGTTCTTC CASSLTTANEQFF
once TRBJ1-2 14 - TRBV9 TGTGCCAGCAGCCAGAGTCGGGGGAGTGGTGGCTACACCTTC CASSQSRGSGGYTF
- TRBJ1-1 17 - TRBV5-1 TGCGCCAGCAGCTTCCAGGGGATTGGGGTCGTGAACACTGAAGCTTTCTTT CASSFQGIGVVNTEAFF
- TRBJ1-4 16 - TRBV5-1 TGCGCCAGCAGCTTGGATAGTGGGCAGGGAGGTGAAAAACTGTTTTTT CASSLDSGQGGEKLFF
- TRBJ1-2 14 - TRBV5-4 TGTGCCAGCAGTCCAGATAGAGCTAACTATGGCTACACCTTC CASSPDRANYGYTF
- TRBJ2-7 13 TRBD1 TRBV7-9 TGTGCCAGCAGCCCGGACAGGTCTGACGAGCAGTACTTC CASSPDRSDEQYF
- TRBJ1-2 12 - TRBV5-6 TGTGCCAGCAGCTTACCCCGAAGTGGCTACACCTTC CASSLPRSGYTF
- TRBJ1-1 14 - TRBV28 TGTGCCAGCAGTGACTGGGGGGGGGCTTCTGAAGCTTTCTTT CASSDWGGASEAFF
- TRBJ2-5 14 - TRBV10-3 TGTGCCACCCAAAGGGCTGCGCTCCAAGAGACCCAGTACTTC CATQRAALQETQYF
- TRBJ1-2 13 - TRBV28 TGTGCCAGCAGTTTCTCGGTCCGGACGGGCTACACCTTC CASSFSVRTGYTF
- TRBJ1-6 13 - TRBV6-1 TGTGCCAGCAGTAAACGACAGGTTGGACCCCTCCACTTT CASSKRQVGPLHF
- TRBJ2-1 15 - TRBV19 TGTGCCAGTAGTAAAGCAACCGGCTCCTACAATGAGCAGTTCTTC CASSKATGSYNEQFF
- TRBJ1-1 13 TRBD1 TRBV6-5 TGTGCCAGCAGCCCAGACAGGGACACTGAAGCTTTCTTT CASSPDRDTEAFF
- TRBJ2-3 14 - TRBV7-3 TGTGCCAGCAGCCCAACTTCGTACACAGATACGCAGTATTTT CASSPTSYTDTQYF
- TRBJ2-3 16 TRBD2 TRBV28 TGTGCCAGCAGCTCGACGGGACTAGCGATCACAGATACGCAGTATTTT CASSSTGLAITDTQYF
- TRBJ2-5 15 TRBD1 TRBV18 TGTGCCAGCTCACCAACGACAGGGATCCAAGAGACCCAGTACTTC CASSPTTGIQETQYF
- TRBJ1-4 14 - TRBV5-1 TGCGCCAGCAACGATCGGCCCTATAATGAAAAACTGTTTTTT CASNDRPYNEKLFF
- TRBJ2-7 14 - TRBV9 TGTGCCAGCAGCCACCGAGGACAGAGCTACGAGCAGTACTTC CASSHRGQSYEQYF
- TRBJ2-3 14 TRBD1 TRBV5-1 TGCGCCAGCAGCCCCGGGACAGCCACAGATACGCAGTATTTT CASSPGTATDTQYF
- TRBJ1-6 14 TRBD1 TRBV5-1 TGCGCCAGCAGAAGGGACAGGGATAATTCACCCCTCCACTTT CASRRDRDNSPLHF
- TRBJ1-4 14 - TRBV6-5 TGTGCCAGCAGTTACCGCCCGGGGAGTGAAAAACTGTTTTTT CASSYRPGSEKLFF
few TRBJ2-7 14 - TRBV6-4 TGTGCCCTCGATCCAGACGGGAGCTCCTACGAGCAGTACTTC CALDPDGSSYEQYF
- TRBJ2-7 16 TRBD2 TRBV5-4 TGTGCCAGCAGCTTGGCCCTAGCGGGGCGTACCTACGAGCAGTACTTC CASSLALAGRTYEQYF
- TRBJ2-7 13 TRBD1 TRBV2 TGTGCCAGCAGCGGGACAGCATCCTACGAGCAGTACTTC CASSGTASYEQYF
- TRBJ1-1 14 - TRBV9 TGTGCCAGCAGCGCCTTACAGTGGAACACTGAAGCTTTCTTT CASSALQWNTEAFF
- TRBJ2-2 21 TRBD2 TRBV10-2 TGCGCCAGCAGTGACTCGTTGTTCCGGCTAGCGGGATCACCGAACACCGGGGAGCTGTTTTTT CASSDSLFRLAGSPNTGELFF
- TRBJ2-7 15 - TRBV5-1 TGCGCCAGCAGCTTGGGGGCAGGGGAATCCTACGAGCAGTACTTC CASSLGAGESYEQYF
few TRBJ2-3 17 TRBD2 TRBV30 TGTGCCTGGAGTGAACTAGCGGGAGGCACCTCCACAGATACGCAGTATTTT CAWSELAGGTSTDTQYF
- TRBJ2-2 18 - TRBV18 TGTGCCAGCTCACCACTCGGACAGACCAATCTAAACACCGGGGAGCTGTTTTTT CASSPLGQTNLNTGELFF
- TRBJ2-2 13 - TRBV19 TGTGCCAGTAGTATAGGTCAGGTCGGGGAGCTGTTTTTT CASSIGQVGELFF
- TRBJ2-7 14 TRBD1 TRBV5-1 TGCGCCAGCAGCCCGGGACAGGGTATCTACGAGCAGTACTTC CASSPGQGIYEQYF
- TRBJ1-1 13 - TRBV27 TGTGCCAGCAGGGGTCTACCGGGCACTGAAGCTTTCTTT CASRGLPGTEAFF
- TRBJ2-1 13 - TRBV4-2 TGTGCCAGCAGCCGGGGGGGGGCCAATGAGCAGTTCTTC CASSRGGANEQFF
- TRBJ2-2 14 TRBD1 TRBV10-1 TGCGCCAGCAGTGAAGGGACAGCGACCGGGGAGCTGTTTTTT CASSEGTATGELFF
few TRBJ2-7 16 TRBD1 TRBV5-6 TGTGCCAGCAGCTCTCCGTCGGACAGGGGCCCCTACGAGCAGTACTTC CASSSPSDRGPYEQYF
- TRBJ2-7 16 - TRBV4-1 TGCGCCAGCAGCCAAGATCCCGCAGGGTGGAACTACGAGCAGTACTTC CASSQDPAGWNYEQYF
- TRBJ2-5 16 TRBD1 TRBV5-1 TGCGCCAGCAGCTTGGAGGGGACAGGGGGCCAAGAGACCCAGTACTTC CASSLEGTGGQETQYF
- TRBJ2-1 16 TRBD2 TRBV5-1 TGCGCCAGCAGCCTAAAGGGACTAGCGGGAGTGCTTGAGCAGTTCTTC CASSLKGLAGVLEQFF
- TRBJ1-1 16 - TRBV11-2 TGTGCCAGCAGCTTAGGCCTCGGGGGGATGAACACTGAAGCTTTCTTT CASSLGLGGMNTEAFF
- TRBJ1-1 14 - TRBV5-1 TGCGCCAGCAGCATCGGGACGGTGAACACTGAAGCTTTCTTT CASSIGTVNTEAFF
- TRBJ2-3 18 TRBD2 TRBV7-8 TGTGCCAGCAGCTTAGTGGTAGCGGGATTTCCTAGCACAGATACGCAGTATTTT CASSLVVAGFPSTDTQYF
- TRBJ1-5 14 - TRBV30 TGTGCCTACGCCCCAGGGTTAGGCAATCAGCCCCAGCATTTT CAYAPGLGNQPQHF
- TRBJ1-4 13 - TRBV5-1 TGCGCCAGCAGCGGCGAGGGGCGGCAAAAACTGTTTTTT CASSGEGRQKLFF
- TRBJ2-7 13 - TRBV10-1 TGCGCCAGCAGTCGGGACATCAGGTACGAGCAGTACTTC CASSRDIRYEQYF
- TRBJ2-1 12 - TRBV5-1 TGCGCCAGCAGCTTGGCCCTTAATGAGCAGTTCTTC CASSLALNEQFF
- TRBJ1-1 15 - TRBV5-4 TGTGCCAGCAGCCAAAGGCAGACGGGGAACACTGAAGCTTTCTTT CASSQRQTGNTEAFF
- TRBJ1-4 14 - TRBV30 TGTGCCTGGAGAGAACAGGGAGGGGGTGAAAAACTGTTTTTT CAWREQGGGEKLFF
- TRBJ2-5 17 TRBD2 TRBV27 TGTGCCAGCAGTTTACGGCTAGCGGATAATATCCAAGAGACCCAGTACTTC CASSLRLADNIQETQYF
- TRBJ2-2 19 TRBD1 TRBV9 TGTGCCAGCAGCGCGCGGGACAGGGGCTCCCAAATCTTCACCGGGGAGCTGTTTTTT CASSARDRGSQIFTGELFF
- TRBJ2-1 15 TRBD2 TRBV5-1 TGCGCCAGCAGCCTCACTATAGCGGGAGTCAATGAGCAGTTCTTC CASSLTIAGVNEQFF
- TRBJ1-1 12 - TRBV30 TGTGCCTGGAGTCGGTGGAACACTGAAGCTTTCTTT CAWSRWNTEAFF
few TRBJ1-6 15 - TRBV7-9 TGTGCCAGCAGCTCGGCCGGAGGTAATAATTCACCCCTCCACTTT CASSSAGGNNSPLHF
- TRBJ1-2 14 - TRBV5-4 TGTGCCAGCAGCTTAACTGGGAGAAACTATGACTACACCTTC CASSLTGRNYDYTF
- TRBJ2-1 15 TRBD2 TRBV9 TGTGCCAGCAGCGTAAGCCTAGCGGGAGTTAATGAGCAGTTCTTC CASSVSLAGVNEQFF
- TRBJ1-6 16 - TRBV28 TGTGCCAGCAGTAGAGGAGGGAGAGGGGATAATTCACCCCTCCACTTT CASSRGGRGDNSPLHF
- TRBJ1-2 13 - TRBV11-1 TGTGCCAGCAGCCAGCAGGACGATAGAGGCTACACCTTC CASSQQDDRGYTF
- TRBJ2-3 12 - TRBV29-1 TGCAGCGCCCAGGGGGGAACAGATACGCAGTATTTT CSAQGGTDTQYF
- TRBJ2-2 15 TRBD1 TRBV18 TGTGCCAGCTCACCGGGACAGGGGGTGACCGGGGAGCTGTTTTTT CASSPGQGVTGELFF
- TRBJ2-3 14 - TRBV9 TGTGCCAGCAGCGTAGTAGACAGCACAGATACGCAGTATTTT CASSVVDSTDTQYF